This TCR beta chain was sequenced for a study of blood T cells in healthy people across ages. Primers used in a second PCR of roughly 7 to 11 cycles were a sample-barcoded 5' primer and a J-beta primer mix. No fewer than 2.5 million CDR3-containing paired-end reads came from each sample. TCRdb passed the 5' RACE reads through MiXCR, listing each CDR3 protein once. Among approximately 360,000 distinct CDR3 sequences listed, approximately 47% were seen once. V dropped 5 bases and J dropped 6; count of bases not matched to a gene: 6. The germline CDR1 and CDR2 sequences are SGHVS and FQNEAQ. The CDR3 runs 14 residues.

The chain uses TRBV7-8 and TRBJ2-1, with 8 bases identical to TRBD2. This TCR was recovered from a man aged 55 to 70 in good health. Sequences were obtained from blood. In DNA, the CDR3 is TGTGCCAGCAGCCAGGTGGCGGGGGGCAATGAGCAGTTCTTC. This codes for CASSQVAGGNEQFF.